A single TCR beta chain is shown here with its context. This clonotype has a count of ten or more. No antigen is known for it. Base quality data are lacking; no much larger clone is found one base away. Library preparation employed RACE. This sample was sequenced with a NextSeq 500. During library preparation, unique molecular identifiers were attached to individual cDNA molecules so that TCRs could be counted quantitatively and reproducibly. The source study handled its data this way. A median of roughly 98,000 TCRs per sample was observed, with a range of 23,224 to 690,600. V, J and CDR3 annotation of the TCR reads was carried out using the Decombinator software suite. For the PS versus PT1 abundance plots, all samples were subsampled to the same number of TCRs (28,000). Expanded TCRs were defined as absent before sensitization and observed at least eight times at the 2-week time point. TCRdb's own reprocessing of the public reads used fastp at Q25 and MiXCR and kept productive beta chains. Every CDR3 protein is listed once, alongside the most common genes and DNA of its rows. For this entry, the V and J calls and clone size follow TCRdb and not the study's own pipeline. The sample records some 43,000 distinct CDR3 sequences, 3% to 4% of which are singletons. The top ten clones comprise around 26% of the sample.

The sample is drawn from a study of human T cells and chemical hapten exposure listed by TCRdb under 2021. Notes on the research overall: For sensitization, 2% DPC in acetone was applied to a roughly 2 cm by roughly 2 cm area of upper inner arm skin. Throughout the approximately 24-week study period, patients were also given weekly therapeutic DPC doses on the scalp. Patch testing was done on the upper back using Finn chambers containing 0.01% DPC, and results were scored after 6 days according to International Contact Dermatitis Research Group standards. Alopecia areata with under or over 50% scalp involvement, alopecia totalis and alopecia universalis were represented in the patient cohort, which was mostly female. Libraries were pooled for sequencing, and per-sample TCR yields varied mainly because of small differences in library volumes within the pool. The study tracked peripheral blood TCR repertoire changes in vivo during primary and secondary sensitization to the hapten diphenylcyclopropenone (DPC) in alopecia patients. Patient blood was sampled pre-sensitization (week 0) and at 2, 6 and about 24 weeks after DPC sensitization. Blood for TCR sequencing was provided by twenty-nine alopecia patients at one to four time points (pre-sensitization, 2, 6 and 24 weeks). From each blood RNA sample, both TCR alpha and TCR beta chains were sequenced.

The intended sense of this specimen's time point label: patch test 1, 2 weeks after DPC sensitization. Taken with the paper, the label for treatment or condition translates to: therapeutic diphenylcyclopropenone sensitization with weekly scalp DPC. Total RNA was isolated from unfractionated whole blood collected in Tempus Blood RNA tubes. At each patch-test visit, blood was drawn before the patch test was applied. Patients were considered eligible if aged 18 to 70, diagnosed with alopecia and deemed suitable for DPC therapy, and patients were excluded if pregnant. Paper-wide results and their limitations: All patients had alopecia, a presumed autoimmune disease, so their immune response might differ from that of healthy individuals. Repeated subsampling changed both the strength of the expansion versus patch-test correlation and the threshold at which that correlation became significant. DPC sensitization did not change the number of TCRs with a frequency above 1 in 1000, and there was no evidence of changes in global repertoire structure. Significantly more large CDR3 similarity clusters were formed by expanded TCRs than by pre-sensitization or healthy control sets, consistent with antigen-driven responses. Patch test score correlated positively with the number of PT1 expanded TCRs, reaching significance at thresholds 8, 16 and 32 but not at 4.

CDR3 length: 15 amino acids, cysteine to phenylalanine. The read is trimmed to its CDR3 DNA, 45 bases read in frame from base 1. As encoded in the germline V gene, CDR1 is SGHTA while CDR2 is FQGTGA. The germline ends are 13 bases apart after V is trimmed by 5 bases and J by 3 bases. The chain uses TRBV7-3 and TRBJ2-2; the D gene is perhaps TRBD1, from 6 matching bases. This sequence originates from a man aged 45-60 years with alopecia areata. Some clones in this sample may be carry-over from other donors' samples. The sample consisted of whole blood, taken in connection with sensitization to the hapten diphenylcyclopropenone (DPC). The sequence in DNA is TGTGCCAGCAGCCCACAGGGCGGGTACACCGGGGAGCTGTTTTTT. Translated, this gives CASSPQGGYTGELFF.